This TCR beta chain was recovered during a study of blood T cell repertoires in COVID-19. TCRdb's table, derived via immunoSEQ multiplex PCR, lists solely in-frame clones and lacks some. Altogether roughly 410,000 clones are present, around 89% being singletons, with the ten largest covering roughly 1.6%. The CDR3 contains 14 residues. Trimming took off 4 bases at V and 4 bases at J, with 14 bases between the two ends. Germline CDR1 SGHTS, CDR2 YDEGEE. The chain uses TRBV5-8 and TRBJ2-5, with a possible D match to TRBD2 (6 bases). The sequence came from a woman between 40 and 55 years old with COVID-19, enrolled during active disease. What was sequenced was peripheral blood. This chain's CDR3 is CASSLGRGVETQYF. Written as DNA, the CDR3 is TGTGCCAGCAGCCTAGGGCGGGGAGTAGAGACCCAGTACTTC.